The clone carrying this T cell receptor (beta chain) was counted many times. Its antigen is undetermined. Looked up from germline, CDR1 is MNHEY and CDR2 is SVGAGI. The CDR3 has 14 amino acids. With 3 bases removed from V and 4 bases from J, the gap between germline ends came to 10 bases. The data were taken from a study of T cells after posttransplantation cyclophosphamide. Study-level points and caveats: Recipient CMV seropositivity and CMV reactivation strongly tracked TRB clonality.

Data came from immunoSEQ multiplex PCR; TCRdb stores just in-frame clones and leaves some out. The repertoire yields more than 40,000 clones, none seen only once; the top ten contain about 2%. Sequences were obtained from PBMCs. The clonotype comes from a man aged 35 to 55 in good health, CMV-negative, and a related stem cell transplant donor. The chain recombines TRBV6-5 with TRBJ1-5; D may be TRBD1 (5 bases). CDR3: CASSYIAGNQPQHF. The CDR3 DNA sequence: TGTGCCAGCAGTTATATTGCAGGGAATCAGCCCCAGCATTTT.